This T cell receptor beta chain was profiled in a study of neoadjuvant anti-PD-1 for oral cavity cancer. Study as a whole: Patients without progression got a fourth dose around day 43.

Time point meaning: after neoadjuvant nivolumab, at surgical resection. These newly diagnosed stage II-IVA oral cavity squamous cell carcinoma patients had no prior systemic or radiation treatment. Some clones are missing from TCRdb's copy, which holds only in-frame ones; the method was immunoSEQ multiplex PCR. The sample lists approximately 37,000 clones; about 36% were seen once. With regard to this clone: Antigen specificity is unknown.

Study-wide results and caveats: Each response group had just a few patients in TCR analyses. Post-treatment tumors with larger preexisting clones showed more shrinkage.

The sequence was collected from a person between 40 and 79 years old with oral cavity squamous cell carcinoma. The sequencing here drew on tumor tissue, taken after nivolumab (anti-PD-1) treatment.

CDR3 nucleotide sequence: TGTGCCAGCAGCCCCGGACAGGGGGGCACTGAAGCTTTCTTT. Protein product: CASSPGQGGTEAFF. The V and J genes are TRBV4-2 and TRBJ1-1; 10 nucleotides line up with TRBD1. CDR1 is LGHNA and CDR2 is YNFKEQ in the germline V gene. J gave up 4 bases and V 4 bases, and 3 bases lay outside the gene matches. There are 14 residues in the CDR3.